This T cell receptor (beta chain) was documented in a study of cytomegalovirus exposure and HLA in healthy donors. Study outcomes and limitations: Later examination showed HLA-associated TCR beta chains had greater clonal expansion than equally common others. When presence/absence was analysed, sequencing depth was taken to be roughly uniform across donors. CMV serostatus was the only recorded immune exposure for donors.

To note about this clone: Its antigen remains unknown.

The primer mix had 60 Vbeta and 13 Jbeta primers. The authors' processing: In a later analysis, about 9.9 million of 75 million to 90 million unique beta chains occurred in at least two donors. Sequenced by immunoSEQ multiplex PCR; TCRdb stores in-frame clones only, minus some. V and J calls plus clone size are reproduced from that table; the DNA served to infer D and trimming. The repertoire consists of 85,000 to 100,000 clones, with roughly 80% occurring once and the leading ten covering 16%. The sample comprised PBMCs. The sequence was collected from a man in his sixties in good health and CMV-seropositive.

For the CDR3, the DNA is TGCGCCAGCAGGGCGGGGAGGAATTCTTACAATGAGCAGTTCTTC. It encodes CASRAGRNSYNEQFF. The V gene is TRBV23-1, the J gene TRBJ2-1; perhaps TRBD2 as D (6 bases). TRBV23-1 is placed among ORFs of uncertain function. The CDR3 spans 15 residues. Trimming removed 6 bases from V and 4 bases from J, with 16 bases in between.